One sample yielded the 30 T cell receptor beta chains listed below, sequenced in a study of T cells expressing NK-cell markers. TCRdb derives one entry per CDR3 protein from the 5' RACE reads, leaving out DNA. In all, the sample yields about 550,000 distinct CDR3 sequences. Sequences were obtained from blood T cells: a sorted CD56 or NKG2C T cell subset, CD4+ or CD8+ T cells, or bulk PBMC T cells (not recorded which). The receptors derive from a man aged 18 to 30 in good health.

V gene TRBV5-1 combines with J gene TRBJ2-3; TCRdb calls TRBD2, which cannot be checked without DNA. This CDR3 comprises 16 residues. The germline V gene encodes CDR1 SGHRS and CDR2 YFSETQ. The CDR3 reads CASSLLLAENGDTQYF. The variable domain in full, completed from reference TRBV5-1 and TRBJ2-3, reads KAGVTQTPRYLIKTRGQQVTLSCSPISGHRSVSWYQQTPGQGLQFLFEYFSETQRNKGNFPGRFSGRQFSNSRSEMNVSTLELGDSALYLCASSLLLAENGDTQYFGPGTRLTVL.

V gene TRBV12-3 or TRBV12-4 combines with J gene TRBJ2-7; TCRdb returns TRBD1, unconfirmable since there is no DNA. The length of the CDR3 is 12 residues. CDR3 loop: CASSLTGHEQYF.

The V gene is TRBV29-1, the J gene TRBJ1-2; TCRdb selects TRBD1, and the lack of DNA leaves this call unchecked. Germline CDR1 and CDR2: SQVTM and ANQGSEA. This CDR3 is built from 16 residues. CDR3 region: CSVGGLGTGANYGYTF.

CDR3 region: CASSNPRTSGGYNEQFF. The V call is TRBV12-3 or TRBV12-4, the J call TRBJ2-1; TCRdb outputs TRBD2, but without DNA this stays unchecked. CDR3 length equals 17 residues.

The V call is TRBV5-1, the J call TRBJ2-5; TCRdb names TRBD1, which stays unverified in the absence of DNA. Per the germline V gene, CDR1 is SGHRS and CDR2 is YFSETQ. This CDR3 region has 14 residues. The CDR3 loop reads CASSSYRGEETQYF.

The chain couples TRBV28 to TRBJ2-7; TCRdb's D call, TRBD1, is unchecked because there is no DNA. Germline loops: CDR1 MDHEN, CDR2 SYDVKM. The CDR3 is 14 residues long. The CDR3 here is CASRPARGLYEQYF. Complete variable domain (other parts from reference TRBV28 and TRBJ2-7): DVKVTQSSRYLVKRTGEKVFLECVQDMDHENMFWYRQDPGLGLRLIYFSYDVKMKEKGDIPEGYSVSREKKERFSLILESASTNQTSMYLCASRPARGLYEQYFGPGTRLTVT.

The chain recombines TRBV4-2 with TRBJ1-5. Looked up from germline, CDR1 is LGHNA and CDR2 is YNFKEQ. The CDR3 length is 16 residues. This CDR3 reads CASSQDAGSSNQPQHF.

The chain combines TRBV7-9 with TRBJ1-5; TCRdb's D call of TRBD1 is untestable without DNA. The CDR3 is 16 residues long. The germline V gene has CDR1 SEHNR and CDR2 FQNEAQ (reference sequence). This CDR3 reads CASSTNTGGWNQPQHF.

This sequence joins TRBV7-9 and TRBJ2-7; TCRdb's assignment of TRBD2 cannot be checked, as there is no DNA. CDR1 is SEHNR and CDR2 is FQNEAQ in the germline V gene (reference sequence). The CDR3 has 16 amino acids. Here the CDR3 reads CASSLASGTSGSMQYF.

The chain couples TRBV3-1 to TRBJ2-1. The CDR3 is 17 residues long. In germline, CDR1 is LGHDT, CDR2 YNNKEL (reference sequence). CDR3: CASSQDFSGAVYNEQFF.

The CDR3 here is CATRGLAENTGELFF. The chain recombines TRBV12-3 or TRBV12-4 with TRBJ2-2; no DNA is available, so the TRBD2 call from TCRdb remains unchecked. The CDR3 totals 15 residues.

V usage is TRBV12-3 or TRBV12-4 and J usage is TRBJ2-2; TCRdb's D call of TRBD1 is untestable without DNA. This CDR3 spans 15 amino acids. CDR3 amino acids: CASSFVTPPGGELFF.

The chain carries TRBV7-2 and TRBJ2-3; with no DNA, the TCRdb D assignment of TRBD1 cannot be verified. Germline V CDR1 and CDR2: SGHTA, FQGNSA. The CDR3 sequence is 13 residues long. CDR3 residues: CASTPRGADTQYF.

The chain joins TRBV5-1 to TRBJ1-1; TCRdb reports TRBD1, a call that lacks DNA to check it against. The CDR3 is 16 amino acids. The germline gives CDR1 SGHRS, CDR2 YFSETQ. The chain's CDR3 is CASSLASGQGFTEAFF.

The rearrangement uses TRBV7-2 and TRBJ2-5; TCRdb designates TRBD1, a call that cannot be tested without DNA. The CDR3 sequence is 17 residues long. Germline-derived CDR1 and CDR2 are SGHTA and FQGNSA. The CDR3 reads CASSPGGGTGGAETQYF.

The chain links TRBV6-5 to TRBJ2-1; checking the TCRdb D call of TRBD2 is not possible without DNA. Per the germline V gene, CDR1 is MNHEY and CDR2 is SVGAGI. This CDR3 is 16 amino acids long. The CDR3 loop is CASSYSGGLDADEQFF.

The J gene is TRBJ2-1, the V gene TRBV7-6; TCRdb's D call of TRBD2 is untestable without DNA. The CDR3 length is 18 residues. CDR1 and CDR2 (germline): SGHVS, FNYEAQ. The CDR3: CASSLPKGLAGDYNEQFF.

The V gene is TRBV20-1, the J gene TRBJ2-5; the TRBD2 assignment by TCRdb is unverifiable without DNA. CDR1 is DFQATT and CDR2 is SNEGSKA in the germline V gene (reference sequence). The CDR3 contains 14 residues. The CDR3 protein is CSASPLAGGETQYF.

The V and J genes are TRBV29-1 and TRBJ1-2. The CDR3 extends over 12 amino acids. CDR1 is SQVTM and CDR2 is ANQGSEA in the germline V gene. The CDR3 is CSVVNGDYGYTF.

The chain has TRBV27 and TRBJ2-1; the D gene TCRdb calls, TRBD2, cannot be checked with no DNA. Germline V gene data show CDR1 as MNHEY and CDR2 as SMNVEV (reference sequence). This CDR3 has 16 amino acids. CDR3 amino acids: CASSFVGREVRGEQFF.

The rearrangement joins TRBV11-1 to TRBJ2-4; TCRdb returns TRBD2, unconfirmable since there is no DNA. Germline CDR1 is SGHAT and CDR2 is FQDESV (reference sequence). The CDR3 is 19 residues long. The chain's CDR3 is CASSLAGRTSGLAKNIQYF.

The chain uses TRBV20-1 and TRBJ1-2; TCRdb picks TRBD1, but there is no DNA to check that call. The CDR3 sequence is 15 residues long. Germline assignment: CDR1 DFQATT and CDR2 SNEGSKA (reference sequence). CDR3 protein: CSARDPQRGLVGYTF.

The rearrangement joins TRBV7-9 to TRBJ2-1. The CDR3 runs to 14 residues. The V gene's germline CDR1 is SEHNR and CDR2 FQNEAQ (reference sequence). This chain's CDR3 is CASALSGIYNEQFF.

The V gene is TRBV20-1, the J gene TRBJ1-2; TCRdb gives TRBD1 as the D gene, but with no DNA this cannot be confirmed. CDR3 length: 14 residues. Per the germline V gene, CDR1 is DFQATT and CDR2 is SNEGSKA (reference sequence). This CDR3 reads CSAPGQGSGYGYTF.

The chain combines TRBV20-1 with TRBJ1-2. There are 14 residues in the CDR3. Germline V CDR1 and CDR2: DFQATT, SNEGSKA (reference sequence). CDR3 protein: CSAIERVLWEGYTF.

V and J are TRBV20-1 and TRBJ2-3; TCRdb outputs TRBD1, but without DNA this stays unchecked. Per germline, CDR1 DFQATT and CDR2 SNEGSKA (reference sequence). CDR3 length equals 12 residues. CDR3 sequence reads: CSARAGVGAQYF.

The chain recombines TRBV7-3 with TRBJ2-1; TCRdb's D call of TRBD1 is untestable without DNA. The length of the CDR3 is 15 residues. The germline V gene has CDR1 SGHTA and CDR2 FQGTGA. The CDR3 loop is CASSLGAGPYNEQFF.

The rearrangement links TRBV20-1 to TRBJ2-3. The V gene's germline CDR1 is DFQATT and CDR2 SNEGSKA (reference sequence). The CDR3 runs 14 residues. CDR3 sequence: CSARILADTDTQYF.

The V call is TRBV4-3, the J call TRBJ1-2. This CDR3 region has 14 residues. Germline CDR1 LGHNA, CDR2 YSLEER. Here the CDR3 reads CASSQEDGNYGYTF.

V is TRBV5-1 and J is TRBJ1-5; TCRdb's D call of TRBD1 is untestable without DNA. Germline V CDR1 and CDR2: SGHRS, YFSETQ. The CDR3 has 15 amino acids. The CDR3 is CASSLGSGAGEAQHF.